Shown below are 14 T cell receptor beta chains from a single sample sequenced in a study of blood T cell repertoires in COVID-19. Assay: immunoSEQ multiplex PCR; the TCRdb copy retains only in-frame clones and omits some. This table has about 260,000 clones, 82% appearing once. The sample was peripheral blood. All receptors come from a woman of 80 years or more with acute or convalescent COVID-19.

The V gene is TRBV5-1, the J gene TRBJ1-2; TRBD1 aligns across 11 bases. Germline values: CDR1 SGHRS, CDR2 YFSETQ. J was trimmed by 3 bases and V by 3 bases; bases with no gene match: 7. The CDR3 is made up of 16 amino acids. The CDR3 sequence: CASSSSGTGGDYGYTF. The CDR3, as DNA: TGCGCCAGCAGCTCGTCCGGGACAGGGGGAGACTATGGCTACACCTTC. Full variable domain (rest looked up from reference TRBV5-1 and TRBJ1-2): KAGVTQTPRYLIKTRGQQVTLSCSPISGHRSVSWYQQTPGQGLQFLFEYFSETQRNKGNFPGRFSGRQFSNSRSEMNVSTLELGDSALYLCASSSSGTGGDYGYTFGSGTRLTVV.

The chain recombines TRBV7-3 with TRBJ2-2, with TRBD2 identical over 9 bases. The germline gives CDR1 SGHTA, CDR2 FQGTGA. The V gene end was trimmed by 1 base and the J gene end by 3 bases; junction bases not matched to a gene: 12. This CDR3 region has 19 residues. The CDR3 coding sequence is TGTGCCAGCAGCTTAAGGGCCAGGGCAGCGGGAGGACACACCGGGGAGCTGTTTTTT. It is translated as CASSLRARAAGGHTGELFF.

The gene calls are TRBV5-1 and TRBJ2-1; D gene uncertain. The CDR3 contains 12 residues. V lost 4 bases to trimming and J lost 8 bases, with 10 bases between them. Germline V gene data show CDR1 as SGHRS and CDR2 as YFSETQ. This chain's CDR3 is CASSLDLYEQFF. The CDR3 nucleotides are TGCGCCAGCAGCCTGGACCTATATGAGCAGTTCTTC.

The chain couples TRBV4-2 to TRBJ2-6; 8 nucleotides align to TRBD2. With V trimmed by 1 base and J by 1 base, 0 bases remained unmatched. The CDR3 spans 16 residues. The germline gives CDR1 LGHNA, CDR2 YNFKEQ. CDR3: CASSQVAGSGANVLTF. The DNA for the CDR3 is TGTGCCAGCAGCCAAGTAGCGGGGTCTGGGGCCAACGTCCTGACTTTC.

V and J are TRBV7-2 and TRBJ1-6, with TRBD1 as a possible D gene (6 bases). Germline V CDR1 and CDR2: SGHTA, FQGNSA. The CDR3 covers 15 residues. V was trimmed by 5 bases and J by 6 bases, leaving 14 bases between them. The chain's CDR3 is CASSQSRGSNSPLHF. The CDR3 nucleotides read TGTGCCAGCAGCCAGTCCAGGGGAAGTAATTCACCCCTCCACTTT.

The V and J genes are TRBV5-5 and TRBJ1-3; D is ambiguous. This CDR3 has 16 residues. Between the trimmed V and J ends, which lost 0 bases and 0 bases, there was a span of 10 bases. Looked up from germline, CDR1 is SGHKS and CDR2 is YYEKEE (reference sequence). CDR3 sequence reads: CASSLGAGLSGNTIYF. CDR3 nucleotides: TGTGCCAGCAGCTTGGGGGCAGGCCTCTCTGGAAACACCATATATTTT.

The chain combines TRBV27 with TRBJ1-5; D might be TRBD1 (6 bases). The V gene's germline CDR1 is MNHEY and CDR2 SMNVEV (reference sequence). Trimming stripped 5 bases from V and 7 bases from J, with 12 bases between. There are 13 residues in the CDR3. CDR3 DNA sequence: TGTGCCAGCAGTGTAACAGGGTCCCAGCCCCAGCATTTT. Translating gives CASSVTGSQPQHF.

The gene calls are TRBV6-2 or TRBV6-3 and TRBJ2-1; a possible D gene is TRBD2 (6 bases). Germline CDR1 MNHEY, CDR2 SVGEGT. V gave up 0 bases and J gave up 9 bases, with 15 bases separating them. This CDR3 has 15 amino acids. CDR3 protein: CASSYSSLLGGEQFF. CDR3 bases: TGTGCCAGCAGTTACTCGAGTTTGTTGGGGGGTGAGCAGTTCTTC.

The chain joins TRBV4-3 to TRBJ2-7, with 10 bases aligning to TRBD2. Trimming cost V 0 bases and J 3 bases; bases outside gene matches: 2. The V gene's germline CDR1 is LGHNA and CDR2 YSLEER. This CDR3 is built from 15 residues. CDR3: CASSQDTSGVYEQYF. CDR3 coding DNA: TGCGCCAGCAGCCAAGACACTAGCGGGGTCTACGAGCAGTACTTC.

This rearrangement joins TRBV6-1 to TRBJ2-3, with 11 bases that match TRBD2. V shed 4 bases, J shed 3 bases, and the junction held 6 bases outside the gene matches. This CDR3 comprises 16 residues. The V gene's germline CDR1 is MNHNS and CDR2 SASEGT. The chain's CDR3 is CASSAFSGGETDTQYF. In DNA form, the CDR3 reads TGTGCCAGCAGTGCCTTTAGCGGGGGGGAAACAGATACGCAGTATTTT.

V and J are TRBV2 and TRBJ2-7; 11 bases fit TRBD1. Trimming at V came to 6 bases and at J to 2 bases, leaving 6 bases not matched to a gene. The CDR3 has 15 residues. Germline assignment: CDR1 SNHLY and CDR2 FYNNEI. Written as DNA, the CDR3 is TGTGCCAGCAGCCCCGGGACAGGGGGAACCTACGAGCAGTACTTC. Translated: CASSPGTGGTYEQYF.

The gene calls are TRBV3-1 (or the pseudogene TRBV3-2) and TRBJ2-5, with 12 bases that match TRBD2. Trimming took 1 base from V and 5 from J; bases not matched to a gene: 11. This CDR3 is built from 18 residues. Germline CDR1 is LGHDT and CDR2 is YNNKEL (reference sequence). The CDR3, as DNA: TGTGCCAGCAGCCAAGGCCCGGCTAGCGGGAGGGGTGGGGAGACCCAGTACTTC. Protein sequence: CASSQGPASGRGGETQYF.

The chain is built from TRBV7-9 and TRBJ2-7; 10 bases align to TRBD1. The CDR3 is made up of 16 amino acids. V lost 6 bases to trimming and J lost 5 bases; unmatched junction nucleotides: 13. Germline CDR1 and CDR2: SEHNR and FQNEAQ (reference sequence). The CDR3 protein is CASRPPSGTGDHEQYF. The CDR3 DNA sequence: TGTGCCAGCAGGCCTCCTTCCGGGACAGGGGACCACGAGCAGTACTTC.

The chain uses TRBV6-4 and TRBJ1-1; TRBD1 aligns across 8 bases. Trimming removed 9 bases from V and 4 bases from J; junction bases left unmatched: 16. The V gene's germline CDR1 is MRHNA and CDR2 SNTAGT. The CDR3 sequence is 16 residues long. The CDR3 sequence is CARVENQGASITEAFF. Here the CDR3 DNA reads TGTGCCAGGGTAGAGAACCAGGGGGCAAGTATCACTGAAGCTTTCTTT.